This T cell receptor beta chain was captured by sequencing in a study of blood T cells in healthy people across ages. This clonotype was counted a few times. Its matching antigen is unknown. Using a J-beta primer mix together with a sample-barcoded 5' primer, a second PCR was run for roughly 7 to 11 cycles. TCRdb redid the calling of the 5' RACE reads with MiXCR, one entry per CDR3 protein. The sample contains about 680,000 distinct CDR3 sequences, over 45% of which appear only once. Study observations and caveats: Because donor CMV status was unknown, expanded clonotype changes were possibly confounded. PBMCs left unsorted prevented a conclusive naive versus antigen-experienced comparison.

V trimming: 6 bases; J trimming: 6 bases; junction bases outside the gene matches: 11. The CDR3 consists of 15 residues. CDR1 SQVTM and CDR2 ANQGSEA come from the germline V gene. Sequencing input: blood. This sequence was found in a woman in her fifties or sixties in good health. The rearrangement links TRBV29-1 to TRBJ2-3; 11 bases map to TRBD2. In DNA, the CDR3 is TGCAGCGTGGTGGGACTAGCGGAACGTCCGGATACGCAGTATTTT. It specifies CSVVGLAERPDTQYF.